Listed here are 18 T cell receptor beta chains from one sample, sequenced in a study of T cell responses to AZD1222 COVID-19 vaccine. Repertoires were generated with immunoSEQ multiplex PCR, while TCRdb's copy carries only in-frame clones and drops some. This sample has about 180,000 clones, with approximately 91% found just once. The sequenced sample was peripheral blood, obtained 28 days after the second AZD1222 dose. The receptor set was obtained from an adult who received the AZD1222 COVID-19 vaccine.

This clone was picked up one time. The chain joins TRBV6-6 to TRBJ2-1, with a possible D match to TRBD2 (6 bases). The V end was cut by 6 bases, the J end by 1 base, with 10 bases between. The CDR3 has 14 amino acids. The germline V gene encodes CDR1 MNHNY and CDR2 SVGAGI (reference sequence). The DNA for the CDR3 is TGTGCCAGCAGGACGAGCGGGTCCTACAATGAGCAGTTCTTC. The encoded protein is CASRTSGSYNEQFF.

Turning to this clone: The junction departs from germline at one end; a sequencing error may be responsible. This chain uses TRBV7-9 with TRBJ2-3; 7 nucleotides align to TRBD2. This CDR3 has 16 residues. Germline V gene lookup returns CDR1 SEHNR and CDR2 FQNEAQ (reference sequence). As DNA, the CDR3 is TGTGCCAGCAGCCTAGCACGGGCCGCGGGGGCAGATACGCAGTATTTT. The encoded protein is CASSLARAAGADTQYF.

The gene calls are TRBV6-5 and TRBJ1-1, with 8 bases lining up with TRBD1. The CDR3 contains 13 residues. Germline values: CDR1 MNHEY, CDR2 SVGAGI. The V segment lost 6 bases and the J segment 8 bases; nucleotides outside the gene matches: 8. CDR3 sequence: CASSPKDRVEAFF. The CDR3 coding sequence is TGTGCCAGCAGCCCCAAGGACAGGGTCGAAGCTTTCTTT.

The V and J genes are TRBV9 and TRBJ2-5, with TRBD1 matching over 8 bases. With V trimmed by 1 base and J by 5 bases, 7 bases remained unmatched. The CDR3 length is 15 residues. CDR1 is SGDLS and CDR2 is YYNGEE in the germline V gene. CDR3 region: CASSVTGQVTETQYF. The DNA for the CDR3 is TGTGCCAGCAGCGTAACGGGACAGGTCACGGAGACCCAGTACTTC. Based on the CDR3 plus reference TRBV9 and TRBJ2-5, the full variable domain is DSGVTQTPKHLITATGQRVTLRCSPRSGDLSVYWYQQSLDQGLQFLIQYYNGEERAKGNILERFSAQQFPDLHSELNLSSLELGDSALYFCASSVTGQVTETQYFGPGTRLLVL.

V gene TRBV12-3 or TRBV12-4 combines with J gene TRBJ2-7; perhaps TRBD2 as D (5 bases). V lost 5 bases, J lost 5 bases, and 10 bases lay in between. CDR3 length: 12 residues. The CDR3 DNA reads as TGTGCCAGCAGTATGGACTCGCACGAGCAGTACTTC. It encodes CASSMDSHEQYF.

V usage is TRBV5-5 and J usage is TRBJ1-1; 9 bases line up with TRBD1. There are 14 residues in the CDR3. V trimming: 6 bases; J trimming: 0 bases; junction bases outside the gene matches: 3. Germline V gives CDR1 SGHKS, CDR2 YYEKEE (reference sequence). The DNA of the CDR3 is TGTGCCAGCACCGGACAGGGGATGAACACTGAAGCTTTCTTT. Translating gives CASTGQGMNTEAFF.

The chain combines TRBV20-1 with TRBJ1-4; no clear D. CDR3 size: 11 residues. V shed 1 base and J shed 7 bases, with 4 bases lying between them. Germline values: CDR1 DFQATT, CDR2 SNEGSKA (reference sequence). The CDR3 DNA reads as TGCAGTGCTAGAGCGGGTGAAAAACTGTTTTTT. Its protein is CSARAGEKLFF.

The gene calls are TRBV10-2 and TRBJ2-7; no reliable D call. The CDR3 spans 12 residues. V lost 6 bases and J lost 2, with 8 bases in between. CDR1 and CDR2 from the germline V gene are WSHSY and SAAADI. The CDR3 DNA reads TGCGCCAGCAGCGACTTCACCTACGAGCAGTACTTC. Protein sequence: CASSDFTYEQYF.

The chain employs TRBV30 and TRBJ1-3, with D unresolved. The CDR3 has 14 amino acids. CDR1 GTSNPN and CDR2 SVGIG come from the germline V gene (reference sequence). Trimming stripped 7 bases from V and 0 bases from J, with 13 bases between. DNA for the CDR3: TGTGCCTTTAACTCCGGATTCTCTGGAAACACCATATATTTT. It encodes CAFNSGFSGNTIYF.

The chain employs TRBV4-1 and TRBJ2-5; 9 positions match TRBD1. The CDR3 length is 18 residues. Trimming cost V 4 bases and J 6 bases; bases outside gene matches: 18. CDR1 is MGHRA, CDR2 YSYEKL, per germline. CDR3 sequence: CASSPVPGQGGSGQTQYF. In DNA form, the CDR3 reads TGCGCCAGCAGCCCGGTCCCGGGACAGGGAGGTTCGGGGCAGACCCAGTACTTC.

J is TRBJ2-5 and V is TRBV21-1. TRBV21-1 counts as a pseudogene. This CDR3 is 15 amino acids long. The CDR3 region is CASSKGDKGTETQYF. The CDR3 coding sequence is TGTGCCAGCAGCAAAGGCGATAAGGGAACGGAGACCCAGTACTTC.

The gene calls are TRBV6-5 and TRBJ1-2; D possibly corresponds to TRBD1 (5 bases). Germline-derived CDR1 and CDR2 are MNHEY and SVGAGI. The V and J ends lost 0 bases and 3 bases respectively, with 8 bases between them. The CDR3 length is 14 residues. The CDR3 loop reads CASSYSGEDYGYTF. The DNA for the CDR3 is TGTGCCAGCAGTTACTCGGGGGAGGACTATGGCTACACCTTC.

This sequence joins TRBV7-8 and TRBJ1-2; D possibly corresponds to TRBD1 (5 bases). Germline loops: CDR1 SGHVS, CDR2 FQNEAQ. Trimming removed 0 bases at V and 4 bases at J, with 18 bases between. This CDR3 has 17 amino acids. CDR3 amino acids: CASSLAAGATATYGYTF. CDR3 nucleotide sequence: TGTGCCAGCAGCTTAGCAGCCGGGGCCACAGCCACCTATGGCTACACCTTC.

The chain couples TRBV3-1 (or the pseudogene TRBV3-2) to TRBJ1-4, with a possible D match to TRBD1 (5 bases). V was pared by 4 bases and J by 4 bases, with 13 bases between. Germline lookup yields CDR1 LGHDT and CDR2 YNNKEL (reference sequence). This CDR3 is 15 amino acids long. The CDR3 nucleotides read TGTGCCAGCAGCCGCCGGGACGTACGTAATGAAAAACTGTTTTTT. Translating gives CASSRRDVRNEKLFF.

The chain couples TRBV7-7 to TRBJ2-1, with D uncertain. Trimming shortened V by 5 bases and J by 7 bases, and 15 bases separated the two germline ends. This CDR3 is built from 14 residues. Germline V gene sequence: CDR1 SSHAT, CDR2 FNYEAQ (reference sequence). This CDR3 reads CASSDPNTSNEQFF. The CDR3 DNA follows: TGTGCCAGCAGCGACCCCAACACGAGTAATGAGCAGTTCTTC.

The chain joins TRBV3-1 (or the pseudogene TRBV3-2) to TRBJ2-2, with 11 nucleotides matching TRBD2. Germline V CDR1 and CDR2: LGHDT, YNNKEL (reference sequence). There are 16 residues in the CDR3. Unmatched junction bases numbered 0, after V lost 2 bases and J lost 1 base. The CDR3 loop reads CASSQLAGGNTGELFF. The CDR3 DNA follows: TGTGCCAGCAGCCAACTAGCGGGAGGGAACACCGGGGAGCTGTTTTTT.

The chain uses TRBV20-1 and TRBJ1-2; D is uncertain. The length of the CDR3 is 11 residues. Deletions cut 6 bases from V and 5 bases from J, with 10 bases between. CDR1 DFQATT and CDR2 SNEGSKA come from the germline V gene (reference sequence). CDR3 residues: CSALGGYGYTF. The CDR3 nucleotides are TGCAGTGCCCTGGGAGGATATGGCTACACCTTC.

V gene TRBV28 combines with J gene TRBJ1-1; a weak D match, TRBD1 (5 bases). The CDR3 loop spans 16 amino acids. In germline, CDR1 is MDHEN, CDR2 SYDVKM. With 11 bases removed from V and 0 bases from J, the gap between germline ends came to 22 bases. In nucleotides, the CDR3 is TGTGCCCTCGGGGCAGGGACTAACCCCTTGAACACTGAAGCTTTCTTT. Translating it yields CALGAGTNPLNTEAFF.